This T cell receptor beta chain was captured by sequencing in a study of cytomegalovirus exposure and HLA in healthy donors. Overall study findings and caveats: Other equally common chains were less clonally expanded than HLA-associated TCR beta chains, a later analysis showed. Highest at DRB1 and lowest at HLA-C, TCR association rates differed among HLA loci in a later analysis.

The PCR contained 60 Vbeta and 13 Jbeta primers. Measured with immunoSEQ multiplex PCR; TCRdb has only the in-frame clones, and not every one. The table shows over 200,000 clones, with about 78% occurring only once. The CDR3 is made up of 13 amino acids. Germline CDR1 reads SGDLS; CDR2 reads YYNGEE. Worth noting for this clone: Its antigen remains unidentified.

This rearrangement joins TRBV9 to TRBJ2-5; TRBD1 matches 7 bases. Judging by the DNA end, TRBJ2-7 fits better; the J call may be wrong. Material for sequencing was PBMCs. This receptor was obtained from a male donor in good health and CMV-seronegative. CDR3 sequence (DNA): TGTGCCAGCAGCGTGGGGACAGCCCACGAGCAGTACTTC. Translated, it gives CASSVGTAHEQYF.